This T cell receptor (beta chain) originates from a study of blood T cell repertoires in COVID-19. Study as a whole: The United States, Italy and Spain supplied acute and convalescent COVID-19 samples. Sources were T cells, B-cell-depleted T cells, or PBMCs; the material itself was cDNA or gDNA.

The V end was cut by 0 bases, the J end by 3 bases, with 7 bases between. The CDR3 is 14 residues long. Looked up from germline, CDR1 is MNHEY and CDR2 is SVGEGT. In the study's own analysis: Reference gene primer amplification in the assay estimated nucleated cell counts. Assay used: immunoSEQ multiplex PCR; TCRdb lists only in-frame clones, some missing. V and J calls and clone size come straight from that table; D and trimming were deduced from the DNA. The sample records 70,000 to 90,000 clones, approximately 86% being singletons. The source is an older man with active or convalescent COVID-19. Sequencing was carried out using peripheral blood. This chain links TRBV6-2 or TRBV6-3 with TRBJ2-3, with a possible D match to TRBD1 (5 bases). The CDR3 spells CASSYSTVTDTQYF. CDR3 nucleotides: TGTGCCAGCAGTTACTCGACAGTGACAGATACGCAGTATTTT.